This T cell receptor beta chain was sequenced in a study of blood T cell repertoires in COVID-19. Study background: PBMCs, B-cell-depleted T cells, or T cells were the source of the cDNA or gDNA that made up the material.

TCRdb keeps only in-frame clones here, not all; method: immunoSEQ multiplex PCR. Of 150,000 to 200,000 clones listed, about 86% were seen once; the top ten hold 7% to 8%. This clone has only one observation. Germline V gene lookup returns CDR1 LGHNA and CDR2 YSLEER. The V gene lost 0 bases and the J gene lost 7 bases, with 12 bases spanning the gap. This CDR3 spans 14 amino acids. The chain joins TRBV4-3 to TRBJ1-1; tentative D call: TRBD1 (5 bases). The specimen sequenced was peripheral blood. This receptor was taken from a woman aged 80 or over in a cohort sampled during active or convalescent COVID-19. The CDR3 sequence: CASSQEPGGGEAFF. The CDR3 DNA follows: TGCGCCAGCAGCCAAGAACCGGGGGGAGGTGAAGCTTTCTTT.